The TCR beta chain described here comes from a study of cytomegalovirus exposure and HLA in healthy donors. About the study: Of approximately 400 genotyped donors, approximately 80% clustered with self-reported Caucasian donors. Study-level findings and limits: Researchers left out some V segments, among them TRBV6-2 and TRBV6-3, as indistinguishable.

The PCR had 60 Vbeta and 13 Jbeta primers. Generated by immunoSEQ multiplex PCR, the TCRdb table keeps only in-frame clones and is missing some. The repertoire includes about 120,000 clones, 70% to 80% of them detected once, and about 2% sits in the top ten. This donor's CMV serostatus is unrecorded. The CDR3 is made up of 15 amino acids. Deletions cut 8 bases from V and 3 bases from J, with 20 bases between. Germline assignment: CDR1 MGHDK and CDR2 SYGVNS. This clone is deemed medium-sized. What it recognizes is unknown. This chain links TRBV25-1 with TRBJ2-7; D may be TRBD2 (7 bases). What was sequenced was PBMCs. This receptor was identified in a human donor in good health. This CDR3 is CASLSAGAGNYEQYF. The CDR3 nucleotides are TGTGCCAGCTTATCCGCGGGGGCTGGCAACTACGAGCAGTACTTC.